The 6 T cell receptor beta chains below come from one sample, sequenced in a study of CD8 T cells in ankylosing spondylitis. Notes on the study in general: Apparently characteristic of ankylosing spondylitis blood was a TCR beta motif (under ten highly homologous variants).

These receptors have no known antigen. TCRdb re-derived calls from the 5' RACE reads in MiXCR, one entry per CDR3 protein. In the table there are more than 500,000 distinct CDR3 sequences, about 5.2% of which are singletons. The specimen was blood, either unsorted or a sorted T cell fraction (not recorded which). The source is a male donor with ankylosing spondylitis.

The chain is built from TRBV20-1 and TRBJ1-5; the D is unclear. The CDR3 is 13 residues long. V lost 3 bases and J lost 5, with 11 bases in between. Germline V CDR1 and CDR2: DFQATT, SNEGSKA (reference sequence). The DNA for the CDR3 is TGCAGTGCTAGGATATGGGAAGATCAGCCCCAGCATTTT. It translates to CSARIWEDQPQHF.

This clonotype was observed many times. The gene calls are TRBV5-1 and TRBJ2-1; a possible D gene is TRBD2 (6 bases). Looked up from germline, CDR1 is SGHRS and CDR2 is YFSETQ. There are 17 residues in the CDR3. V was trimmed by 4 bases and J by 5 bases, leaving 22 bases between them. CDR3 in DNA: TGCGCCAGCAGCCCCCCGGGAGCGGGTTGGGCTAACAATGAGCAGTTCTTC. It codes for CASSPPGAGWANNEQFF.

This clonotype was seen at least ten times. The CDR3 nucleotides read TGCAGTGCTAGAGATCAGGGAACGGGCTACGAGCAGTACTTC. It yields the protein CSARDQGTGYEQYF. The chain uses TRBV20-1 and TRBJ2-7; perhaps TRBD1 as D (5 bases). Germline-derived CDR1 and CDR2 are DFQATT and SNEGSKA (reference sequence). Trimming left V 0 bases short and J 3 bases short, with 12 bases between. The CDR3 loop spans 14 amino acids.

Many counts were recorded for this clonotype. V gene TRBV6-6 combines with J gene TRBJ2-7; D uncertain. V shed 2 bases and J shed 5 bases, with 7 bases lying between them. In germline, CDR1 is MNHNY, CDR2 SVGAGI (reference sequence). This CDR3 has 12 amino acids. The DNA for the CDR3 is TGTGCCAGCAGTTACAATCCGGACGAGCAGTACTTC. It translates to CASSYNPDEQYF.

This clonotype has ten or more counts. The CDR3 spells CSARTQPSNQPQHF. For the CDR3, the DNA is TGCAGTGCTAGGACCCAGCCCAGCAATCAGCCCCAGCATTTT. The chain employs TRBV20-1 and TRBJ1-5; D is uncertain. V was shortened by 3 bases and J by 1 base, with 10 bases between the two germline ends. The CDR3 totals 14 residues. Germline V gene sequence: CDR1 DFQATT, CDR2 SNEGSKA (reference sequence).

This clonotype has a count of ten or more. Relative to the germline gene, one junction end is altered; a read error may explain this. V usage is TRBV12-3 or TRBV12-4 and J usage is TRBJ1-2, with D unresolved. There are 12 residues in the CDR3. CDR3 loop: CASSSENYGYTF. CDR3 DNA: TGTGCCAGCAGTTCAGAGAACTACGGCTACACCTTC.